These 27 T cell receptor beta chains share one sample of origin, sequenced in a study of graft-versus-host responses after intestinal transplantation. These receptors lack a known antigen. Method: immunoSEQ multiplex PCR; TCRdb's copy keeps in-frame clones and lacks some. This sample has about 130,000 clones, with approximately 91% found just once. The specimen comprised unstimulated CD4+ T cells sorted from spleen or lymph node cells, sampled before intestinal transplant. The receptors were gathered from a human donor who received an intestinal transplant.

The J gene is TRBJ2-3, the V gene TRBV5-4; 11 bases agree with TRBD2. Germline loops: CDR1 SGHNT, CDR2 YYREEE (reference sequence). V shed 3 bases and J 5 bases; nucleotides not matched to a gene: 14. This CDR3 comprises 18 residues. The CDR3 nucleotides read TGTGCCAGCAGCTCTCCCCATTTAGCGGGAGGGCCGGGAGATACGCAGTATTTT. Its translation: CASSSPHLAGGPGDTQYF.

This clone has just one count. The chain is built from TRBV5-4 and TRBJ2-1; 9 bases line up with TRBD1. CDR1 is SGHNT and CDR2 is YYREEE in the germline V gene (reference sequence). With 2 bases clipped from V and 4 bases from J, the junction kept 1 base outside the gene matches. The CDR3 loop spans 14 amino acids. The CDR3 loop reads CASSLGTGYNEQFF. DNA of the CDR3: TGTGCCAGCAGCTTAGGGACAGGGTACAATGAGCAGTTCTTC.

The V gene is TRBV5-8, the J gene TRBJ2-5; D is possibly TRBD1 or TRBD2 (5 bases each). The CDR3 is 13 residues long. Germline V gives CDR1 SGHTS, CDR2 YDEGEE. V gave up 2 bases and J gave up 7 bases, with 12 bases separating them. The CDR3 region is CASSLRGRGTQYF. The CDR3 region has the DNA TGTGCCAGCAGCTTACGGGGAAGGGGGACCCAGTACTTC. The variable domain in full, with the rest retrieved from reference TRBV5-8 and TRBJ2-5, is EAGVTQSPTHLIKTRGQQATLRCSPISGHTSVYWYQQALGLGLQFLLWYDEGEERNRGNFPPRFSGRQFPNYSSELNVNALELEDSALYLCASSLRGRGTQYFGPGTRLLVL.

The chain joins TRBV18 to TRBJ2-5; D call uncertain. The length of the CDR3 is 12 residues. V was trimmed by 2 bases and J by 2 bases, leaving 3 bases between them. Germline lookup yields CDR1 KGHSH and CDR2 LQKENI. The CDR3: CASSPNQETQYF. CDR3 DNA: TGTGCCAGCTCACCAAATCAAGAGACCCAGTACTTC.

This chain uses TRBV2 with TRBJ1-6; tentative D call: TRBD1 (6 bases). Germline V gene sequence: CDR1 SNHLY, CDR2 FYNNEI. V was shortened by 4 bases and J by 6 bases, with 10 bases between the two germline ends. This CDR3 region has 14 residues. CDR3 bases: TGTGCCAGCAGTGCCGGACAGAGTAATTCACCCCTCCACTTT. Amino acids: CASSAGQSNSPLHF.

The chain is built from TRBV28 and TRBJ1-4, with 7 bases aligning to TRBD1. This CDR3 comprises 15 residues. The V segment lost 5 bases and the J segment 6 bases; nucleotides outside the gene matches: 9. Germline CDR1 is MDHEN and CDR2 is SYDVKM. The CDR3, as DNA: TGTGCCAGCAGTGCAGGGGGAAATAGGGATGAAAAACTGTTTTTT. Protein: CASSAGGNRDEKLFF.

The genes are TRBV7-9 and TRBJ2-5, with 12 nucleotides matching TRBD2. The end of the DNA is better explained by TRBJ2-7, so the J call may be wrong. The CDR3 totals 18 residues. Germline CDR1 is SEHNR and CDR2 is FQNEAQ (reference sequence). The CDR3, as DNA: TGTGCCAGCAGCTTAGCAAGACTAGCGGGAGTATCCGCCTACGAGCAGTACTTC. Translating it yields CASSLARLAGVSAYEQYF.

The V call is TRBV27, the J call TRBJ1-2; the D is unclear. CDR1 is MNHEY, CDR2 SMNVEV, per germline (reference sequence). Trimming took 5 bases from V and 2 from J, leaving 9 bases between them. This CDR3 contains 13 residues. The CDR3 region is CASSLRENYGYTF. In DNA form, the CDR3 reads TGTGCCAGCAGTCTCCGGGAGAACTATGGCTACACCTTC.

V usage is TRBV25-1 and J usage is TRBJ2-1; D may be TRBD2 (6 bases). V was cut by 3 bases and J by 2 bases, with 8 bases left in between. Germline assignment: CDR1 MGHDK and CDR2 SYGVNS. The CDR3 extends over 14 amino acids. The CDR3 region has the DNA TGTGCCAGCAGTGAGGAGCGGGCCTACAATGAGCAGTTCTTC. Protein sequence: CASSEERAYNEQFF.

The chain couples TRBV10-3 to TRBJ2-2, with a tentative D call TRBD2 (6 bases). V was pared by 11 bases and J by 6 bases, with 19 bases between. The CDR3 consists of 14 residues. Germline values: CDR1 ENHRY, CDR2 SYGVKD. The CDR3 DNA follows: TGTGCCGTGGACCTAGCTGCGGGGTCCGGGGAGCTGTTTTTT. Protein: CAVDLAAGSGELFF.

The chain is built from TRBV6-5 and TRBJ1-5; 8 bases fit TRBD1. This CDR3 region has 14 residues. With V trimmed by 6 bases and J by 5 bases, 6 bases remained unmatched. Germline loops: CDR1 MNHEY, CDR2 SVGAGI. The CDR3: CASSPGQVDQPQHF. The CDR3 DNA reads TGTGCCAGCAGCCCGGGACAGGTGGATCAGCCCCAGCATTTT.

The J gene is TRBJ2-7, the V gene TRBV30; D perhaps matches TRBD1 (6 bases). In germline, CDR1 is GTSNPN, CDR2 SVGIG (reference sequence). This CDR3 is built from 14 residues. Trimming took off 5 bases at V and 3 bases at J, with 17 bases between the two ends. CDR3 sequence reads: CAWVHLPDSYEQYF. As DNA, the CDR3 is TGTGCCTGGGTTCACCTCCCGGACAGCTACGAGCAGTACTTC. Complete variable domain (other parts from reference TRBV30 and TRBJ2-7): SQTIHQWPATLVQPVGSPLSLECTVEGTSNPNLYWYRQAAGRGLQLLFYSVGIGQISSEVPQNLSASRPQDRQFILSSKKLLLSDSGFYLCAWVHLPDSYEQYFGPGTRLTVT.

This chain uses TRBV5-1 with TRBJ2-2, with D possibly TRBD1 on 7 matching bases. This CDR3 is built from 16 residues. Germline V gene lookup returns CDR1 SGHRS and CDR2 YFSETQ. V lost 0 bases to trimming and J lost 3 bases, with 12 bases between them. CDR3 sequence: CASSLDGGGDTGELFF. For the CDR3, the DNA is TGCGCCAGCAGCTTGGATGGAGGGGGCGACACCGGGGAGCTGTTTTTT.

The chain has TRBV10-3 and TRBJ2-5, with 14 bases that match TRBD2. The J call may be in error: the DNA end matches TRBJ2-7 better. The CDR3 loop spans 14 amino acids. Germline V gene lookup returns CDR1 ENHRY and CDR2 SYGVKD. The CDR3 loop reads CAIRGLAGDYEQYF. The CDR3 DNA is TGTGCCATCCGGGGACTAGCGGGGGACTACGAGCAGTACTTC.

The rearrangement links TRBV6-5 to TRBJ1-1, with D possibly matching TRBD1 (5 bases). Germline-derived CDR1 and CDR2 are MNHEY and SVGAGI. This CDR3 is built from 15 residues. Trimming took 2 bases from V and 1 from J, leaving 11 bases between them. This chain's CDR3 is CASSYRGPPNTEAFF. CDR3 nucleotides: TGTGCCAGCAGTTACCGGGGACCCCCGAACACTGAAGCTTTCTTT.

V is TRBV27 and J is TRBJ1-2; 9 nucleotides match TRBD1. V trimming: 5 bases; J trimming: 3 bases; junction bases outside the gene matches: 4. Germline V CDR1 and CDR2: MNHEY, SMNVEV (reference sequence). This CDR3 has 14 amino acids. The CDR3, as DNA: TGTGCCAGCAGTCCCCGGGACAGGGACTATGGCTACACCTTC. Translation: CASSPRDRDYGYTF.

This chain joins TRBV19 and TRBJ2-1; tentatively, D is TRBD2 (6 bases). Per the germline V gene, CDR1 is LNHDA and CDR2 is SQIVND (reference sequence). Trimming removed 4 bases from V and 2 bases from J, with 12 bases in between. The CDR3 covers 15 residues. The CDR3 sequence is CASSSVGGAYNEQFF. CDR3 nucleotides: TGTGCCAGTAGTAGCGTTGGAGGGGCCTACAATGAGCAGTTCTTC.

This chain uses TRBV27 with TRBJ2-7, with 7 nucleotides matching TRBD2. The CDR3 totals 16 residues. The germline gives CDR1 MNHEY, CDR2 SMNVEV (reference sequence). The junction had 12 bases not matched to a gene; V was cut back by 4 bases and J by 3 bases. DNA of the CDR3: TGTGCCAGCAGTTCTCTCGGACTAGTGGGGAACTACGAGCAGTACTTC. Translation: CASSSLGLVGNYEQYF.

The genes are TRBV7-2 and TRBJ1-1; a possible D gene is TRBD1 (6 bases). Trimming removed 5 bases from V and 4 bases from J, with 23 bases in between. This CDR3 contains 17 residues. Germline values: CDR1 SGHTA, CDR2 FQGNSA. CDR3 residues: CASSASLGQSISTEAFF. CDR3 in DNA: TGTGCCAGCAGCGCTTCCCTAGGACAGTCCATTTCCACTGAAGCTTTCTTT.

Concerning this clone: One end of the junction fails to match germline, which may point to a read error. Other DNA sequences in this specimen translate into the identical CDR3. Here the CDR3 DNA reads TGCGCCAGTACGACGTTGGGCAGGGGGCAATACAATGAGCAGTTCTTC. Translated, it gives CASTTLGRGQYNEQFF. V and J are TRBV19 and TRBJ2-1; 8 bases are shared with TRBD1. The length of the CDR3 is 16 residues. Germline V gene data show CDR1 as LNHDA and CDR2 as SQIVND (reference sequence).

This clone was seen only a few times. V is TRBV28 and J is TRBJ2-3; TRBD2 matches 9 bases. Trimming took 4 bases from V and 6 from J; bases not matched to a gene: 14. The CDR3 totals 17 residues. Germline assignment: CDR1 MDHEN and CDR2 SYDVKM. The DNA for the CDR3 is TGTGCCAGCAGTTCCCGAGGAGCGGGAGGTTTTTTTGATACGCAGTATTTT. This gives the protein CASSSRGAGGFFDTQYF.

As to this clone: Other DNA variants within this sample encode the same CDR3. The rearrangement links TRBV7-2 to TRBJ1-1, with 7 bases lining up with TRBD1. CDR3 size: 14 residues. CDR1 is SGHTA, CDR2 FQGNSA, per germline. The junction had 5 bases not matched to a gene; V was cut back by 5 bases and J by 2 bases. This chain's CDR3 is CASSPGTANTEAFF. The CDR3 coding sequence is TGTGCCAGCAGCCCCGGGACAGCAAACACTGAAGCTTTCTTT. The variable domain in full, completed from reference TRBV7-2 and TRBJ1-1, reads GAGVSQSPSNKVTEKGKDVELRCDPISGHTALYWYRQSLGQGLEFLIYFQGNSAPDKSGLPSDRFSAERTGGSVSTLTIQRTQQEDSAVYLCASSPGTANTEAFFGQGTRLTVV.

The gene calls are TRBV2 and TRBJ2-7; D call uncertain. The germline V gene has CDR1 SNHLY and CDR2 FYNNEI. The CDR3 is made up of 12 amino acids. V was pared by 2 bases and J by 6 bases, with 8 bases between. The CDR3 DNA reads TGTGCCAGCAGTGAACAGAACTCCGAGCAGTACTTC. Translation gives CASSEQNSEQYF. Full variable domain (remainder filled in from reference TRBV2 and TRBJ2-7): EPEVTQTPSHQVTQMGQEVILRCVPISNHLYFYWYRQILGQKVEFLVSFYNNEISEKSEIFDDQFSVERPDGSNFTLKIRSTKLEDSAMYFCASSEQNSEQYFGPGTRLTVT.

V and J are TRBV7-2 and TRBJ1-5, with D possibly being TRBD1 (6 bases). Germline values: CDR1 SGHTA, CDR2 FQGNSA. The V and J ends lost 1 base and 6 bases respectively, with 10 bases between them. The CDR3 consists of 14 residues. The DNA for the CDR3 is TGTGCCAGCAGCTTAGGTGGGGGGCGTCAGCCCCAGCATTTT. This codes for CASSLGGGRQPQHF. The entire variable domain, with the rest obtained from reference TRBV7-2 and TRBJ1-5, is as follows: GAGVSQSPSNKVTEKGKDVELRCDPISGHTALYWYRQSLGQGLEFLIYFQGNSAPDKSGLPSDRFSAERTGGSVSTLTIQRTQQEDSAVYLCASSLGGGRQPQHFGDGTRLSIL.

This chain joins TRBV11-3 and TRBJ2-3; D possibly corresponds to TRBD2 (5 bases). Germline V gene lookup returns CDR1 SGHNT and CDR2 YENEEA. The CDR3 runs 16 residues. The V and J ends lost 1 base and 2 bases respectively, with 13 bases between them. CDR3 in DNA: TGTGCCAGCAGCTTAGGGTTAGCGACCCTCACAGATACGCAGTATTTT. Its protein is CASSLGLATLTDTQYF. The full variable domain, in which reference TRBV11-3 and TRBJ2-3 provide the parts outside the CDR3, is EAGVVQSPRYKIIEKKQPVAFWCNPISGHNTLYWYLQNLGQGPELLIRYENEEAVDDSQLPKDRFSAERLKGVDSTLKIQPAELGDSAVYLCASSLGLATLTDTQYFGPGTRLTVL.

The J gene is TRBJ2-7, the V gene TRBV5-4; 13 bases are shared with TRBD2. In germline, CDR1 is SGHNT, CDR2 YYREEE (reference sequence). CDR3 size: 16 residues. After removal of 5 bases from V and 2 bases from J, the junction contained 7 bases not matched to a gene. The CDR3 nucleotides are TGTGCCAGCAGTAATCCGGGACTAGCGGGAACCTACGAGCAGTACTTC. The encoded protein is CASSNPGLAGTYEQYF.

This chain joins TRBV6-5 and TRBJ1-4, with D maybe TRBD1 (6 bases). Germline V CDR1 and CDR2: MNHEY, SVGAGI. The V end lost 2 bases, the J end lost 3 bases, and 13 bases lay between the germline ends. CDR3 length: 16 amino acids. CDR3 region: CASSYIPGAANEKLFF. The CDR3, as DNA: TGTGCCAGCAGTTACATCCCGGGGGCGGCTAATGAAAAACTGTTTTTT.